This passage covers 15 T cell receptor beta chains from one sample sequenced in a study of shared clonotypes between healthy human individuals. Profiled with immunoSEQ multiplex PCR; TCRdb holds only in-frame clones, not every one. The sample lists roughly 2,500,000 clones; more than 85% were seen once. Specimen: naive CD4+ T cells from PBMCs. Subset given: CD45RA+ positively selected. These receptors came from a man between 18 and 35 years old in good health. Some clones in this sample may be carry-over from other donors' samples.

Notes on this clone: This same CDR3 is encoded by further DNA sequences in the sample. The gene calls are TRBV2 and TRBJ2-3; the D is unclear. Germline values: CDR1 SNHLY, CDR2 FYNNEI. The CDR3 loop spans 14 amino acids. V gave up 3 bases and J gave up 0 bases, with 7 bases separating them. The CDR3 nucleotides are TGTGCCAGCAGTGATCGAGCTAGCACAGATACGCAGTATTTT. This encodes CASSDRASTDTQYF.

The J gene is TRBJ2-7, the V gene TRBV5-1; 8 bases line up with TRBD1. Trimming cost V 3 bases and J 2 bases; bases outside gene matches: 7. This CDR3 is built from 15 residues. Per germline, CDR1 SGHRS and CDR2 YFSETQ. CDR3 sequence reads: CASSSLDRGAYEQYF. In nucleotides, the CDR3 is TGCGCCAGCAGCTCCCTCGACAGGGGTGCCTACGAGCAGTACTTC.

The rearrangement links TRBV5-1 to TRBJ2-7; TRBD1 is a possible D gene (5 bases). Trimming removed 7 bases from V and 2 bases from J, with 16 bases in between. The CDR3 loop spans 14 amino acids. Germline V gene lookup returns CDR1 SGHRS and CDR2 YFSETQ. The CDR3 reads CASSPDQGAYEQYF. In nucleotides, the CDR3 is TGCGCCAGCTCGCCAGACCAGGGTGCCTACGAGCAGTACTTC.

The chain couples TRBV2 to TRBJ2-7; D is possibly TRBD1 (6 bases). Between the trimmed V and J ends, which lost 9 bases and 6 bases, there was a span of 21 bases. Germline V gene sequence: CDR1 SNHLY, CDR2 FYNNEI. The CDR3 runs 14 residues. CDR3 in amino acids: CASSQRRGGSEQYF. CDR3 sequence (DNA): TGTGCCAGTTCCCAGCGGAGAGGGGGTTCCGAGCAGTACTTC.

This clone was seen a few times. V is TRBV27 and J is TRBJ1-1, with D unresolved. This CDR3 contains 13 residues. V was shortened by 10 bases and J by 0 bases, with 12 bases between the two germline ends. Germline CDR1 and CDR2: MNHEY and SMNVEV (reference sequence). The CDR3 reads CATSGGMNTEAFF. In nucleotides, the CDR3 is TGTGCCACCTCCGGAGGAATGAACACTGAAGCTTTCTTT.

This clone has only a few counts. The chain is built from TRBV7-9 and TRBJ1-4; 8 nucleotides line up with TRBD1. CDR3 length: 15 residues. From germline, CDR1 is SEHNR and CDR2 FQNEAQ (reference sequence). J was trimmed by 9 bases and V by 0 bases; bases with no gene match: 6. The CDR3 DNA is TGTGCCAGCAGCTTAGCCCGGACAGGGAGTAAAAAACTGTTTTTT. It is translated as CASSLARTGSKKLFF.

This clone was recorded once. The rearrangement uses TRBV6-1 and TRBJ1-2, with D perhaps matching TRBD1 (5 bases). This CDR3 is built from 15 residues. Germline loops: CDR1 MNHNS, CDR2 SASEGT. V was clipped by 0 bases and J by 4 bases, with 12 bases between them. CDR3 nucleotide sequence: TGTGCCAGCAGTGAAGCGTTCCAGGGTCCCTATGGCTACACCTTC. Amino acids: CASSEAFQGPYGYTF.

The chain employs TRBV29-1 and TRBJ2-1; possible D gene TRBD2, 5 bases. Per germline, CDR1 SQVTM and CDR2 ANQGSEA. The length of the CDR3 is 15 residues. Trimming shortened V by 4 bases and J by 2 bases, and 15 bases separated the two germline ends. The chain's CDR3 is CSVVGESVAYNEQFF. CDR3 sequence (DNA): TGCAGCGTTGTTGGGGAGTCAGTGGCCTACAATGAGCAGTTCTTC.

V gene TRBV6-1 combines with J gene TRBJ2-1; no clear D gene. The ends were cut back, 3 bases at V and 0 bases at J, with 18 bases in the middle. Germline CDR1 is MNHNS and CDR2 is SASEGT. The CDR3 extends over 18 amino acids. CDR3 protein: CASSDPNRRPLSYNEQFF. The CDR3 DNA reads TGTGCCAGCAGTGATCCCAACAGACGTCCCCTCTCCTACAATGAGCAGTTCTTC.

The chain combines TRBV7-8 with TRBJ2-5; TRBD1 aligns across 7 bases. The CDR3 runs to 13 residues. Germline CDR1 is SGHVS and CDR2 is FQNEAQ. Trimming removed 5 bases from V and 5 bases from J; junction bases left unmatched: 5. The CDR3: CASSEGASETQYF. The CDR3 nucleotides are TGTGCCAGCAGCGAGGGGGCCAGTGAGACCCAGTACTTC.

The chain combines TRBV5-1 with TRBJ1-3, with no clear D. The V gene's germline CDR1 is SGHRS and CDR2 YFSETQ. Trimming left V 3 bases short and J 1 base short, with 11 bases between. The CDR3 has 15 residues. DNA for the CDR3: TGCGCCAGCAGCTACCTCCCTCAATCTGGAAACACCATATATTTT. This codes for CASSYLPQSGNTIYF.

The V gene is TRBV19, the J gene TRBJ2-3, with 10 bases matching TRBD2. Germline-derived CDR1 and CDR2 are LNHDA and SQIVND (reference sequence). This CDR3 is 14 amino acids long. Losses at the gene ends were 8 bases for V and 5 bases for J; bases not matched to a gene: 7. The CDR3 DNA reads as TGTGCCAGTGGGCTTGGGACTAGCGAAGATACGCAGTATTTT. It encodes CASGLGTSEDTQYF.

V gene TRBV28 combines with J gene TRBJ2-1; 12 nucleotides match TRBD2. CDR1 MDHEN and CDR2 SYDVKM come from the germline V gene. The CDR3 has 15 residues. V lost 3 bases, J lost 7 bases, and 4 bases stayed unmatched. The CDR3 DNA reads TGTGCCAGCAGTTTTCCGGGACTAGCGGGTAATGAGCAGTTCTTC. It codes for CASSFPGLAGNEQFF. Full variable domain (outside the CDR3, taken from reference TRBV28 and TRBJ2-1): DVKVTQSSRYLVKRTGEKVFLECVQDMDHENMFWYRQDPGLGLRLIYFSYDVKMKEKGDIPEGYSVSREKKERFSLILESASTNQTSMYLCASSFPGLAGNEQFFGPGTRLTVL.

The gene calls are TRBV6-5 and TRBJ2-7, with 9 bases that match TRBD1. Germline V gene data show CDR1 as MNHEY and CDR2 as SVGAGI. The CDR3 is made up of 14 amino acids. J was trimmed by 2 bases and V by 6 bases; bases with no gene match: 5. CDR3: CASRGNRGPYEQYF. In nucleotides, the CDR3 is TGTGCCAGCAGGGGCAACAGGGGGCCCTACGAGCAGTACTTC.

This chain connects TRBV29-1 to TRBJ1-1, with D tentatively TRBD1 (5 bases). Trimming took off 3 bases at V and 0 bases at J, with 11 bases between the two ends. CDR3 size: 14 residues. Germline V gene data show CDR1 as SQVTM and CDR2 as ANQGSEA. In DNA, the CDR3 is TGCAGCGTTGACCGGGGGAGCATGAACACTGAAGCTTTCTTT. This sequence encodes CSVDRGSMNTEAFF. Together with reference TRBV29-1 and TRBJ1-1, the CDR3 gives the full variable domain: SAVISQKPSRDICQRGTSLTIQCQVDSQVTMMFWYRQQPGQSLTLIATANQGSEATYESGFVIDKFPISRPNLTFSTLTVSNMSPEDSSIYLCSVDRGSMNTEAFFGQGTRLTVV.